This T cell receptor (beta chain) comes out of a study of patients and donors after allogeneic stem cell transplantation. The CDR3 runs 14 residues. Germline V gene lookup returns CDR1 SGDLS and CDR2 YYNGEE. Trimming took off 3 bases at V and 5 bases at J, with 11 bases between the two ends. One entry per CDR3 protein, called by TCRdb with MiXCR from the RT-PCR reads. The table includes 800,000 to 1,000,000 distinct CDR3 sequences, about 20% detected once. The sequenced material came from blood, either unsorted or a sorted T cell fraction (not recorded which). The V call is TRBV9, the J call TRBJ1-4, with D unclear. The sequence was obtained from a human donor who was either an allogeneic HSCT recipient or a stem cell or donor lymphocyte infusion donor (not recorded which). It is not recorded whose cells these are; they may come from a transplant donor. This chain's CDR3 is CASSGDGINEKLFF. The CDR3, as DNA: TGTGCCAGCAGCGGAGACGGGATAAATGAAAAACTGTTTTTT.